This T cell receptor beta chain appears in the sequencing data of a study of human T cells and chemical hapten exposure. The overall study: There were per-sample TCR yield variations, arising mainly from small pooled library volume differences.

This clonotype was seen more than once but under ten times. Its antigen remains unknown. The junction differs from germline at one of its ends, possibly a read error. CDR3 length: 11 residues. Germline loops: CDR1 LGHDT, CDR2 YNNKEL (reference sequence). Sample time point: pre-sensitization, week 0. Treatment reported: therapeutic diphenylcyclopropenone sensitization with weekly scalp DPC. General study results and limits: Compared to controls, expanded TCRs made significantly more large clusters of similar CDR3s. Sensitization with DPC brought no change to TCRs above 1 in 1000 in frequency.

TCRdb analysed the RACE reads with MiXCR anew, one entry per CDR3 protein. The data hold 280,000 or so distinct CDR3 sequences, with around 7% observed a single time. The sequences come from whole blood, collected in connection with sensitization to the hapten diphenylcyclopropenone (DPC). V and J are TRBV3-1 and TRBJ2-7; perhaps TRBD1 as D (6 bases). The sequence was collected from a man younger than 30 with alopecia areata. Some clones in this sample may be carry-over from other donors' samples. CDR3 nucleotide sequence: TGTGTCAGCAGCAACAGGGACGAGCAGTACTTC. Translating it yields CVSSNRDEQYF.